This T cell receptor (beta chain) appears in the sequencing data of a study of cytomegalovirus exposure and HLA in healthy donors. The study ran its PCR with 60 Vbeta and 13 Jbeta primers. Clones were sequenced by immunoSEQ multiplex PCR, and TCRdb holds only the in-frame ones, with some missing. The repertoire holds more than 150,000 clones, with 75% to 90% as singletons. This CDR3 has 15 amino acids. Germline V CDR1 and CDR2: WNHNN, SYGVQD (reference sequence). Between the trimmed V and J ends, which lost 5 bases and 5 bases, there was a span of 15 bases. Sequenced input: PBMCs. This sequence was found in a woman in her forties or fifties in good health and CMV-seropositive. This chain links TRBV10-1 with TRBJ2-2; the D is unclear. For the CDR3, the DNA is TGCGCCAGCAGTCCCTTAAGAGGTGGGACCGGGGAGCTGTTTTTT. Protein sequence: CASSPLRGGTGELFF.